This TCR beta chain came from a study of CD8 T cells in ankylosing spondylitis. Libraries of TCR beta came from quantitative 5'-RACE with molecular barcodes. TCRdb reprocessed the 5' RACE reads via MiXCR and lists one record per CDR3 protein. The table records over 450,000 distinct CDR3 sequences, roughly an eighth of them present only once. This clonotype was observed a few times. Its antigen is currently unknown. Findings of the study overall: A TCR beta motif made of 7 to 9 highly homologous variants seemed typical of ankylosing spondylitis blood. Reactive arthritis synovial fluid and blood previously showed some of these motif variants. Relatively scarce in peripheral blood, disease-linked clones were CD8+.

The CDR3 has 15 residues. Germline trimming cut 4 bases from V and 4 bases from J; bases unmatched to any gene: 6. Germline V gene lookup returns CDR1 LGHDT and CDR2 YNNKEL (reference sequence). The sample taken for sequencing was blood, either unsorted or a sorted T cell fraction (not recorded which). The receptor was derived from a male donor with ankylosing spondylitis. J is TRBJ2-3 and V is TRBV3-1, with TRBD2 identical over 9 bases. DNA of the CDR3: TGTGCCAGCAGCCTGGGCGGGAGGGCATCAGATACGCAGTATTTT. Translated: CASSLGGRASDTQYF.